This T cell receptor (beta chain) was documented in a study of beta chain features in type 1 diabetes. Study-level findings and limits: PCR might show a preference for shorter templates, equally across patients and controls. In all four CD4+ subsets, TCRB CDR3 length was significantly, moderately reduced in type 1 diabetes. Patients with type 1 diabetes showed fewer VDJ junction insertions and more deletions.

Every single donor gave one heparinised blood draw, and these averaged approximately 100 mL. By way of CD45RO/CCR7/CD25/CD127/CD95/CD27, the CD4+ regulatory, stem cell-like memory, central memory and naive cells were sorted. Isolated RNA was reverse transcribed in full, so expressed TCRB transcripts were sequenced. Measured with immunoSEQ multiplex PCR; TCRdb has only the in-frame clones, and not every one. The sample contains just under 150,000 clones, about 12% of which appear only once. CDR3 size: 15 residues. Germline V lookup: CDR1 SGHDT, CDR2 YYEEEE. With 0 bases removed from V and 4 bases from J, the gap between germline ends came to 11 bases. Comments on this clone: Its antigen is still unknown.

Material for sequencing was central memory CD4+ T cells from blood. The chain carries TRBV5-6 and TRBJ2-1, with a weak D call TRBD1 (5 bases). The TCR was taken from a man between 18 and 29 years old with type 1 diabetes. The CDR3 DNA follows: TGTGCCAGCAGCTTGGCCGGACAATTTTACAATGAGCAGTTCTTC. This gives the protein CASSLAGQFYNEQFF. The full variable domain, in which reference TRBV5-6 and TRBJ2-1 provide the parts outside the CDR3, is DAGVTQSPTHLIKTRGQQVTLRCSPKSGHDTVSWYQQALGQGPQFIFQYYEEEERQRGNFPDRFSGHQFPNYSSELNVNALLLGDSALYLCASSLAGQFYNEQFFGPGTRLTVL.